The 7 T cell receptor beta chains below were found in one sample sequenced in a study of T cell responses to AZD1222 COVID-19 vaccine. Generated by immunoSEQ multiplex PCR, the TCRdb table keeps only in-frame clones and is missing some. The sample shows around 150,000 clones, roughly 94% of them seen only once. Here the sequenced sample was peripheral blood, taken 28 days after the second AZD1222 dose. These receptors all come from an adult who received the AZD1222 COVID-19 vaccine.

The rearrangement joins TRBV29-1 to TRBJ2-5; weak D call: TRBD2 (5 bases). Germline loops: CDR1 SQVTM, CDR2 ANQGSEA. Trimming shortened V by 7 bases and J by 3 bases, and 12 bases separated the two germline ends. The CDR3 is 12 residues long. CDR3 sequence (DNA): TGCAGCGCAGAGAGCGGTGAAGAGACCCAGTACTTC. Protein sequence: CSAESGEETQYF.

This sequence joins TRBV7-2 and TRBJ2-4; D tentatively reads TRBD1 or TRBD2 (5 bases each). This CDR3 contains 12 residues. CDR1 is SGHTA, CDR2 FQGNSA, per germline. The ends were cut back, 3 bases at V and 14 bases at J, with 14 bases in the middle. CDR3 loop: CASSLGTAQKYF. The CDR3, as DNA: TGTGCCAGCAGCTTGGGGACGGCGCAAAAGTACTTC.

The rearrangement uses TRBV10-3 and TRBJ2-1, with D possibly TRBD1 on 7 matching bases. The V end lost 3 bases, the J end lost 7 bases, and 16 bases lay between the germline ends. The CDR3 loop spans 15 amino acids. Germline V gene lookup returns CDR1 ENHRY and CDR2 SYGVKD. CDR3: CAISETGVRGNEQFF. The CDR3 DNA reads TGTGCCATCAGTGAAACAGGGGTCCGGGGGAATGAGCAGTTCTTC.

This clone was detected a few times. The chain uses TRBV5-4 and TRBJ2-5; 8 bases align to TRBD2. Germline V CDR1 and CDR2: SGHNT, YYREEE (reference sequence). This CDR3 is built from 17 residues. Trimming at V came to 4 bases and at J to 3 bases, leaving 14 bases not matched to a gene. The CDR3 region is CASSPGGRGAGKETQYF. The CDR3 bases are TGTGCCAGCAGCCCGGGAGGGCGGGGGGCTGGGAAAGAGACCCAGTACTTC. The complete variable domain, with remaining parts taken from reference TRBV5-4 and TRBJ2-5, reads ETGVTQSPTHLIKTRGQQVTLRCSSQSGHNTVSWYQQALGQGPQFIFQYYREEENGRGNFPPRFSGLQFPNYSSELNVNALELDDSALYLCASSPGGRGAGKETQYFGPGTRLLVL.

This clone was counted a few times. The rearrangement links TRBV7-7 to TRBJ2-5; tentative D call: TRBD2 (6 bases). The V end lost 8 bases, the J end lost 3 bases, and 7 bases lay between the germline ends. Germline lookup yields CDR1 SSHAT and CDR2 FNYEAQ (reference sequence). The CDR3 is 11 amino acids. The CDR3 DNA is TGTGCCAGCGGGGGGAAAGAGACCCAGTACTTC. Its translation: CASGGKETQYF.

The chain couples TRBV9 to TRBJ1-5, with TRBD1 matching over 8 bases. Trimming took 4 bases from V and 5 from J; bases not matched to a gene: 8. This CDR3 has 15 residues. Germline-derived CDR1 and CDR2 are SGDLS and YYNGEE. The CDR3 nucleotides read TGTGCCAGCAGCCCCTGGGACAGGCAGGATCAGCCCCAGCATTTT. Translation: CASSPWDRQDQPQHF.

The chain uses TRBV5-4 and TRBJ1-3; perhaps TRBD1 as D (5 bases). Germline V gene data show CDR1 as SGHNT and CDR2 as YYREEE (reference sequence). Trimming removed 5 bases at V and 3 bases at J, with 9 bases between. This CDR3 spans 13 amino acids. CDR3 in amino acids: CASSRGDGNTIYF. The CDR3 coding sequence is TGTGCCAGCAGTAGAGGGGATGGAAACACCATATATTTT.